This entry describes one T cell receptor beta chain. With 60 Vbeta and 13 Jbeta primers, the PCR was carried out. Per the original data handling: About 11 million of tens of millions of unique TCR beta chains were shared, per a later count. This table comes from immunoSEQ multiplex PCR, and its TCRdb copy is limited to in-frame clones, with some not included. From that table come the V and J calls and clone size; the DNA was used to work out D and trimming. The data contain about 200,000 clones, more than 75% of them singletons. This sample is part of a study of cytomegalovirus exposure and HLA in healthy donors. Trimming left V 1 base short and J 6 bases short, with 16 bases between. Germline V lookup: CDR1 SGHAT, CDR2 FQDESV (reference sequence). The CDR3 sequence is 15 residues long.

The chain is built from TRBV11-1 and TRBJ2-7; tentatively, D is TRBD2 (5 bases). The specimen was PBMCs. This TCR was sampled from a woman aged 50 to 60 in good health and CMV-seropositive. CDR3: CASSLEPGSPSEQYF. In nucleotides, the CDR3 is TGTGCCAGCAGCTTAGAGCCGGGGTCCCCCTCCGAGCAGTACTTC.